Each of the 25 T cell receptor beta chains below was sequenced from the same sample in a study of memory CD4+ T cells and cytomegalovirus serostatus. The sort gate was single viable CD3+CD4+CD8-CD45RO+ cells for memory CD4+ T cells. Sequenced by immunoSEQ multiplex PCR; TCRdb stores in-frame clones only, minus some. This table has about 41,000 clones, over 65% appearing once. Sequencing was performed on memory CD4+ T cells from blood. These receptors were obtained from an adult in good health and CMV-seronegative.

A single count supports this clone. This sequence joins TRBV9 and TRBJ2-1, with TRBD2 matching over 7 bases. This CDR3 has 18 amino acids. Germline V gene sequence: CDR1 SGDLS, CDR2 YYNGEE. V lost 0 bases and J lost 7; bases outside the gene matches: 16. The CDR3 nucleotides are TGTGCCAGCAGCGTAGAGGCTAGGCGGGGGTTTGTGACAAATGAGCAGTTCTTC. Its protein is CASSVEARRGFVTNEQFF.

This chain connects TRBV28 to TRBJ2-2, with TRBD1 identical over 12 bases. Per the germline V gene, CDR1 is MDHEN and CDR2 is SYDVKM. This CDR3 is built from 19 residues. Trimming at V came to 6 bases and at J to 6 bases, leaving 17 bases not matched to a gene. CDR3 in DNA: TGTGCCAGCAGACCACCGGGACAGGGGGCGCGAGGCCTAGCCGGGGAGCTGTTTTTT. Translating it yields CASRPPGQGARGLAGELFF.

J is TRBJ2-2 and V is TRBV10-1; TRBD2 agrees at 9 bases. The germline CDR1 and CDR2 sequences are WNHNN and SYGVQD (reference sequence). This CDR3 has 17 amino acids. V lost 7 bases and J lost 5; bases outside the gene matches: 14. CDR3 nucleotide sequence: TGCGCCAGCATCGATCTAGCGGGAAGGGAAGGAACCGGGGAGCTGTTTTTT. Its protein product is CASIDLAGREGTGELFF.

The chain recombines TRBV4-1 with TRBJ1-3, with 8 bases identical to TRBD1. There are 16 residues in the CDR3. Trimming took 4 bases from V and 2 from J; bases not matched to a gene: 7. Germline CDR1 is MGHRA and CDR2 is YSYEKL. The CDR3, as DNA: TGCGCCAGCAGCCTTCCATTGACAGGGGCTGGAAACACCATATATTTT. It translates to CASSLPLTGAGNTIYF.

The chain carries TRBV18 and TRBJ1-2, with D possibly TRBD1 on 5 matching bases. There are 16 residues in the CDR3. Deletions cut 2 bases from V and 6 bases from J, with 19 bases between. Germline V CDR1 and CDR2: KGHSH, LQKENI. The CDR3 region has the DNA TGTGCCAGCTCACCAATTCCACAGGCGCGGGGTGATGGCTACACCTTC. This gives the protein CASSPIPQARGDGYTF. The whole variable domain, remainder taken from reference TRBV18 and TRBJ1-2, is NAGVMQNPRHLVRRRGQEARLRCSPMKGHSHVYWYRQLPEEGLKFMVYLQKENIIDESGMPKERFSAEFPKEGPSILRIQQVVRGDSAAYFCASSPIPQARGDGYTFGSGTRLTVV.

The chain employs TRBV5-1 and TRBJ2-2; 7 nucleotides line up with TRBD2. J gave up 0 bases and V 4 bases, and 3 bases lay outside the gene matches. This CDR3 region has 15 residues. Per germline, CDR1 SGHRS and CDR2 YFSETQ. The CDR3 here is CASSREDPNTGELFF. Here the CDR3 DNA reads TGCGCCAGCAGCCGGGAGGACCCGAACACCGGGGAGCTGTTTTTT. Looking up the rest from reference TRBV5-1 and TRBJ2-2 gives the full variable domain: KAGVTQTPRYLIKTRGQQVTLSCSPISGHRSVSWYQQTPGQGLQFLFEYFSETQRNKGNFPGRFSGRQFSNSRSEMNVSTLELGDSALYLCASSREDPNTGELFFGEGSRLTVL.

In DNA form, the CDR3 reads TGTGCCAGCAGCAGGGACTCTGGAAACACCATATATTTT. This translates into CASSRDSGNTIYF. This sequence joins TRBV6-5 and TRBJ1-3; D is perhaps TRBD1 (5 bases). The CDR3 spans 13 residues. Germline V CDR1 and CDR2: MNHEY, SVGAGI. V lost 6 bases and J lost 0, with 6 bases in between.

This chain's CDR3 is CASSLAPVNSGGYTF. DNA for the CDR3: TGCGCCAGCAGCTTGGCCCCGGTTAATTCGGGTGGCTACACCTTC. This sequence joins TRBV5-1 and TRBJ1-2; D gene unclear. The CDR3 extends over 15 amino acids. CDR1 and CDR2 (germline): SGHRS, YFSETQ. V was clipped by 0 bases and J by 7 bases, with 16 bases between them.

The rearrangement links TRBV29-1 to TRBJ2-7; TRBD2 is a possible D gene (5 bases). Germline V gives CDR1 SQVTM, CDR2 ANQGSEA. The CDR3 has 16 amino acids. V gave up 0 bases and J gave up 3 bases, with 18 bases separating them. CDR3 nucleotide sequence: TGCAGCGTTGAAGATGAGACACCCGGACTTTACTACGAGCAGTACTTC. Amino acids: CSVEDETPGLYYEQYF.

A few counts support this clone. The V gene is TRBV18, the J gene TRBJ1-2; tentatively, D is TRBD1 (6 bases). The CDR3 is 15 amino acids. The germline V gene has CDR1 KGHSH and CDR2 LQKENI. V was cut by 3 bases and J by 5 bases, with 16 bases left in between. In DNA, the CDR3 is TGTGCCAGCTCACCCTTAGGACAGACAACTTATGGCTACACCTTC. This encodes CASSPLGQTTYGYTF. The full variable domain, its missing parts supplied by reference TRBV18 and TRBJ1-2, is NAGVMQNPRHLVRRRGQEARLRCSPMKGHSHVYWYRQLPEEGLKFMVYLQKENIIDESGMPKERFSAEFPKEGPSILRIQQVVRGDSAAYFCASSPLGQTTYGYTFGSGTRLTVV.

The gene calls are TRBV7-8 and TRBJ1-1; D not resolved. V dropped 0 bases and J dropped 7 bases, with 27 bases sitting between them. Germline lookup yields CDR1 SGHVS and CDR2 FQNEAQ. The CDR3 length is 19 residues. In DNA, the CDR3 is TGTGCCAGCAGCTTAGCGGGTATACGGAGAAGCGTCGGAGACGGTGAAGCTTTCTTT. It translates to CASSLAGIRRSVGDGEAFF.

This clone was observed a few times. The chain links TRBV19 to TRBJ2-3; perhaps TRBD1 as D (5 bases). The CDR3 has 15 residues. Germline CDR1 LNHDA, CDR2 SQIVND (reference sequence). The V end was cut by 3 bases, the J end by 0 bases, with 10 bases between. This chain's CDR3 is CASSIRGLSTDTQYF. CDR3 coding DNA: TGTGCCAGTAGTATTAGGGGTCTGAGCACAGATACGCAGTATTTT.

The J gene is TRBJ2-7, the V gene TRBV28; D gene uncertain. The CDR3 is made up of 12 amino acids. Germline-derived CDR1 and CDR2 are MDHEN and SYDVKM. V shed 1 base and J shed 4 bases, with 5 bases lying between them. CDR3 sequence (DNA): TGTGCCAGCAGTTTATATGGGTACGAGCAGTACTTC. Amino acids: CASSLYGYEQYF.

This rearrangement joins TRBV6-1 to TRBJ2-1, with 8 bases identical to TRBD2. Germline V lookup: CDR1 MNHNS, CDR2 SASEGT. The CDR3 is 15 residues long. V shed 4 bases, J shed 8 bases, and the junction held 10 bases outside the gene matches. In DNA, the CDR3 is TGTGCCAGCAGTGCTGGAAAAGCGGGAGATTATGAGCAGTTCTTC. This translates into CASSAGKAGDYEQFF.

A single count supports this clone. The CDR3 nucleotides read TGTGCCAGCAGCTTAGCCGGGCGCCCCGAACAGTACTTC. It encodes CASSLAGRPEQYF. The chain links TRBV7-8 to TRBJ2-7, with D hard to call. V lost 0 bases and J lost 10, with 13 bases in between. The V gene's germline CDR1 is SGHVS and CDR2 FQNEAQ. The CDR3 loop spans 13 amino acids. Using reference TRBV7-8 and TRBJ2-7 for the parts outside the CDR3, the full variable domain is GAGVSQSPRYKVAKRGQDVALRCDPISGHVSLFWYQQALGQGPEFLTYFQNEAQLDKSGLPSDRFFAERPEGSVSTLKIQRTQQEDSAVYLCASSLAGRPEQYFGPGTRLTVT.

This chain connects TRBV7-2 to TRBJ2-1, with D unclear. Between the trimmed V and J ends, which lost 5 bases and 16 bases, there was a span of 18 bases. Germline V gives CDR1 SGHTA, CDR2 FQGNSA. The CDR3 is 12 residues long. CDR3 region: CASSPRLADGFF. Here the CDR3 DNA reads TGTGCCAGCAGCCCCAGACTGGCGGATGGATTCTTC.

The sample holds a few counts of this clone. The rearrangement joins TRBV9 to TRBJ2-7; 9 nucleotides match TRBD2. Germline values: CDR1 SGDLS, CDR2 YYNGEE. The CDR3 length is 14 residues. V shed 4 bases, J shed 0 bases, and the junction held 2 bases outside the gene matches. In DNA form, the CDR3 reads TGTGCCAGCAGCCCTAGCGGGGTCTCCTACGAGCAGTACTTC. This translates into CASSPSGVSYEQYF.

The gene calls are TRBV6-1 and TRBJ1-2; TRBD1 agrees at 9 bases. Germline CDR1 MNHNS, CDR2 SASEGT. This CDR3 region has 14 residues. Unmatched junction bases numbered 3, after V lost 7 bases and J lost 0 bases. This chain's CDR3 is CASKRTGANYGYTF. The CDR3 coding sequence is TGTGCCAGCAAAAGGACAGGGGCTAACTATGGCTACACCTTC.

V usage is TRBV25-1 and J usage is TRBJ2-7, with 13 bases aligning to TRBD2. The CDR3 covers 14 residues. Germline-derived CDR1 and CDR2 are MGHDK and SYGVNS. Unmatched junction bases numbered 0, after V lost 6 bases and J lost 1 base. CDR3 coding DNA: TGTGCCAGCAGACTAGCGGGAGGGTCCTACGAGCAGTACTTC. Its translation is CASRLAGGSYEQYF.

The chain has TRBV5-1 and TRBJ2-7, with 7 bases matching TRBD1. Germline loops: CDR1 SGHRS, CDR2 YFSETQ. The V and J ends lost 5 bases and 7 bases, in that order; junction bases with no gene match: 12. CDR3 length: 14 residues. CDR3 protein: CASRLDRRPREQYF. The CDR3, as DNA: TGCGCCAGCAGACTGGACAGGAGGCCGAGGGAGCAGTACTTC.

Points on this clone: One base away lies a much larger clone, so this may be a sequencing read error. The V gene is TRBV7-2, the J gene TRBJ1-1; D remains unclear. Trimming pared 1 base from V and 1 base from J, leaving 4 bases between. Germline values: CDR1 SGHTA, CDR2 FQGNSA. This CDR3 has 13 amino acids. CDR3 sequence: CASSLDPNTEAFF. The DNA for the CDR3 is TGTGCCAGCAGCTTAGACCCGAACACTGAAGCTTTCTTT.

In DNA form, the CDR3 reads TGTGCCAGCGAATGGGGATCCTACAATGAGCAGTTCTTC. It encodes CASEWGSYNEQFF. The chain combines TRBV2 with TRBJ2-1; no definite D call. V was pared by 8 bases and J by 1 base, with 9 bases between. This CDR3 spans 13 amino acids. The V gene's germline CDR1 is SNHLY and CDR2 FYNNEI.

This sequence joins TRBV6-1 and TRBJ2-7, with no clear D. This CDR3 spans 14 amino acids. The germline V gene has CDR1 MNHNS and CDR2 SASEGT. With 6 bases removed from V and 0 bases from J, the gap between germline ends came to 12 bases. CDR3 residues: CASSRLGGSYEQYF. In DNA, the CDR3 is TGTGCCAGCAGCCGTCTTGGCGGCTCCTACGAGCAGTACTTC.

Of note for this clone: One end of the junction is discordant with germline, which a read error may explain. The V call is TRBV2, the J call TRBJ2-1, with TRBD2 identical over 11 bases. The CDR3 is 12 amino acids. From germline, CDR1 is SNHLY and CDR2 FYNNEI. The CDR3 DNA reads TGTGCCGGCAGACTAGCGGGAAATGAGCAGTTCTTC. Translating it yields CAGRLAGNEQFF.

This clone came up a few times. The chain uses TRBV4-1 and TRBJ2-5; D is unresolved. This CDR3 spans 16 amino acids. V was clipped by 0 bases and J by 0 bases, with 11 bases between them. The germline gives CDR1 MGHRA, CDR2 YSYEKL. As DNA, the CDR3 is TGCGCCAGCAGCCAAGAAGATGGTGGGGACCAAGAGACCCAGTACTTC. This encodes CASSQEDGGDQETQYF.